The table lists the clone carrying this T cell receptor (beta chain) with a count of one. These data come from a study of cytomegalovirus exposure and HLA in healthy donors. V was clipped by 7 bases and J by 7 bases; unmatched bases: 11. The CDR3 spans 15 residues. Looked up from germline, CDR1 is SGHDT and CDR2 is YYEEEE. In the PCR, 60 Vbeta and 13 Jbeta primers were used. Generated by immunoSEQ multiplex PCR, the TCRdb table keeps only in-frame clones and is missing some. The data hold approximately 150,000 clones, with approximately 60% observed a single time. The TCR comes from a woman aged 55-69 years in good health and CMV-seropositive. Sequenced input: PBMCs. The V gene is TRBV5-6, the J gene TRBJ2-3, with TRBD2 matching over 11 bases. The CDR3 spells CASVKSGTSGHTQYF. In DNA, the CDR3 is TGTGCCAGCGTCAAATCCGGGACTAGCGGACATACGCAGTATTTT.